This TCR beta chain was found in a study of blood T cell repertoires in COVID-19. Whole-study context: From T cells, B-cell-depleted T cells, or PBMCs came the material, which was cDNA or gDNA.

The CDR3 consists of 11 residues. Germline lookup yields CDR1 SGHRS and CDR2 YFSETQ. V lost 5 bases, J lost 9 bases, and 10 bases lay in between. The protocol was immunoSEQ multiplex PCR, while the TCRdb copy is restricted to in-frame clones and leaves out a portion. The sample consists of a few hundred thousand clones, 86% of them appearing once. V gene TRBV5-1 combines with J gene TRBJ2-3; D is perhaps TRBD2 (6 bases). The TCR was taken from a woman in her fifties or sixties with acute or convalescent COVID-19. The source material was peripheral blood. As DNA, the CDR3 is TGCGCCAGCAGGTATAGCGGAACGCAGTATTTT. Translated: CASRYSGTQYF.